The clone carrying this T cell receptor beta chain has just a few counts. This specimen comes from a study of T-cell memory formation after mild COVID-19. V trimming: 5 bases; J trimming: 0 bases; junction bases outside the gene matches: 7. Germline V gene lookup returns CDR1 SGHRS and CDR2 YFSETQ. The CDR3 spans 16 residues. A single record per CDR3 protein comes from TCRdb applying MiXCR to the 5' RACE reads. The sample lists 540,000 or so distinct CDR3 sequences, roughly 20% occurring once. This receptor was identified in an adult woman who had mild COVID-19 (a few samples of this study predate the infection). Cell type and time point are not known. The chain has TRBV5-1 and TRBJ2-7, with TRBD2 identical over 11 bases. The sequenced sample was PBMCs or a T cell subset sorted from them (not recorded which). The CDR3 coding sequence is TGCGCCAGCAGTCCCCAAACTAGCGGGAGCTCCTACGAGCAGTACTTC. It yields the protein CASSPQTSGSSYEQYF.